The 28 T cell receptor beta chains below come from one sample, sequenced in a study of T-cell reconstitution after alpha-beta-depleted transplantation in children. Unique molecular identifiers featured in how the TCRbeta library was prepared. TCRdb re-analysed the PCR reads in MiXCR, keeping a single row per CDR3 protein. Of about 500,000 distinct CDR3 sequences in the sample, around a third were seen once. The sequencing here drew on PBMCs from the stem cell graft donor, taken from the stem cell graft. The receptors derive from a human donor who donated a stem cell graft to a child with aplastic anemia.

This clonotype was observed once. The rearrangement links TRBV9 to TRBJ1-2; D perhaps matches TRBD1 (5 bases). V was pared by 2 bases and J by 3 bases, with 11 bases between. The CDR3 spans 14 residues. The germline gives CDR1 SGDLS, CDR2 YYNGEE. In DNA form, the CDR3 reads TGTGCCAGCAGCGTTGGGGGGGAGGACTATGGCTACACCTTC. Translated: CASSVGGEDYGYTF.

This clonotype was detected once. The chain links TRBV20-1 to TRBJ1-5; D ambiguous. With 1 base removed from V and 0 bases from J, the gap between germline ends came to 10 bases. CDR3 length equals 15 residues. Germline V gives CDR1 DFQATT, CDR2 SNEGSKA (reference sequence). CDR3: CSARGSQYSNQPQHF. The CDR3 nucleotides read TGCAGTGCTAGAGGCTCCCAGTATAGCAATCAGCCCCAGCATTTT.

This clonotype was observed a few times. Written as DNA, the CDR3 is TGTGCCAGCACCCGAACGATCGGCATTCAGTACTTC. Translating gives CASTRTIGIQYF. The chain links TRBV12-3 or TRBV12-4 to TRBJ2-4, with D hard to call. CDR3 size: 12 residues. V shed 7 bases and J shed 9 bases, with 13 bases lying between them.

This chain links TRBV5-6 with TRBJ2-7; D is unclear. The germline V and J ends were trimmed by 1 base and 6 bases, with 8 bases remaining between them. The germline CDR1 and CDR2 sequences are SGHDT and YYEEEE. This CDR3 is built from 12 residues. CDR3 coding DNA: TGTGCCAGCAGCTTGTCCGGGTTCGAGCAGTACGTC. Its protein is CASSLSGFEQYV.

The chain combines TRBV14 with TRBJ2-2, with 11 bases lining up with TRBD2. CDR3 length equals 15 residues. V was pared by 1 base and J by 6 bases, with 1 base of the junction left unmatched. Germline V gene lookup returns CDR1 SGHDN and CDR2 FVKESK. The DNA of the CDR3 is TGTGCCAGCAGCCAAGGACTAGCGGGACCCGGGGAGCTGTTTTTT. This codes for CASSQGLAGPGELFF.

This chain links TRBV20-1 with TRBJ2-3; TRBD2 is a possible D gene (5 bases). Germline V gene lookup returns CDR1 DFQATT and CDR2 SNEGSKA (reference sequence). The CDR3 spans 15 residues. Between the trimmed V and J ends, which lost 6 bases and 2 bases, there was a span of 18 bases. CDR3 bases: TGCAGTGCCCCTTTGAGGGAGAGGGCCACAGATACGCAGTATTTT. Residues: CSAPLRERATDTQYF.

The CDR3 region has the DNA TGTGCCAGCAGCGTGTCACAGCCCCTCACAGATACGCAGTATTTT. Amino acids: CASSVSQPLTDTQYF. The chain uses TRBV9 and TRBJ2-3, with D unclear. Trimming took 2 bases from V and 2 from J, leaving 12 bases between them. Per the germline V gene, CDR1 is SGDLS and CDR2 is YYNGEE. The CDR3 spans 15 residues.

V usage is TRBV19 and J usage is TRBJ2-7; tentative D call: TRBD1 (6 bases). Trimming cost V 0 bases and J 3 bases, with 9 bases left between them. From germline, CDR1 is LNHDA and CDR2 SQIVND (reference sequence). CDR3 length: 14 residues. CDR3 sequence: CASSIDHRVYEQYV. DNA for the CDR3: TGTGCCAGTAGTATAGACCACAGGGTCTACGAGCAGTACGTC.

The chain employs TRBV20-1 and TRBJ1-1; D might be TRBD1 (5 bases). The CDR3 loop spans 12 amino acids. Germline loops: CDR1 DFQATT, CDR2 SNEGSKA (reference sequence). Trimming left V 0 bases short and J 6 bases short, with 8 bases between. The CDR3 sequence: CSAREVGAEAFF. The CDR3 DNA sequence: TGCAGTGCTAGAGAGGTGGGGGCTGAAGCTTTCTTT.

This clonotype was detected only a few times. Compared with germline, one end of the junction differs, possibly owing to a read error. The V call is TRBV7-8, the J call TRBJ2-1, with 9 bases fitting TRBD2. This CDR3 is 15 amino acids long. Germline V CDR1 and CDR2: SGHVS, FQNEAQ. The CDR3 here is CASSLAAGGPDEQFF. As DNA, the CDR3 is TGTGCCAGCAGTTTAGCAGCGGGAGGCCCGGATGAGCAGTTCTTC.

The chain is built from TRBV27 and TRBJ2-3, with 10 bases matching TRBD2. The CDR3 is made up of 18 amino acids. The germline V gene encodes CDR1 MNHEY and CDR2 SMNVEV (reference sequence). V shed 5 bases and J 0 bases; nucleotides not matched to a gene: 11. The CDR3 loop reads CASSTVAGGAGSTDTQYF. CDR3 sequence (DNA): TGTGCCAGCAGTACCGTAGCGGGAGGCGCCGGGAGCACAGATACGCAGTATTTT.

The chain combines TRBV4-3 with TRBJ2-1; TRBD2 aligns across 10 bases. The V gene end was trimmed by 1 base and the J gene end by 3 bases; junction bases not matched to a gene: 9. Looked up from germline, CDR1 is LGHNA and CDR2 is YSLEER. The CDR3 length is 18 residues. Written as DNA, the CDR3 is TGCGCCAGCAGCCAAGCCCCCCACACTAGCGGGATCTACAATGAGCAGTTCTTC. Protein: CASSQAPHTSGIYNEQFF.

This chain connects TRBV20-1 to TRBJ2-1, with 8 bases aligning to TRBD2. Germline assignment: CDR1 DFQATT and CDR2 SNEGSKA (reference sequence). J gave up 6 bases and V 2 bases, and 6 bases lay outside the gene matches. The CDR3 has 14 residues. DNA of the CDR3: TGCAGTGCTAGACGTACAAGCGGGAGCAATGAGCAGTTCTTC. It is translated as CSARRTSGSNEQFF.

The chain combines TRBV28 with TRBJ1-5, with a tentative D call TRBD1 (6 bases). Per the germline V gene, CDR1 is MDHEN and CDR2 is SYDVKM. V was shortened by 3 bases and J by 3 bases, with 27 bases between the two germline ends. CDR3 length equals 20 residues. The CDR3 region has the DNA TGTGCCAGCAGTTTTATGGGATTTGGAGGGACGTCAGGGGCCAATCAGCCCCAGCATTTT. Amino acid sequence: CASSFMGFGGTSGANQPQHF.

This chain uses TRBV15 with TRBJ2-2; the match to TRBD2 covers 9 bases. The germline gives CDR1 LNHNV, CDR2 YYDKDF (reference sequence). The CDR3 is made up of 17 amino acids. The trim removed 2 bases at V and 6 bases at J, leaving 10 bases unmatched. CDR3 region: CATSRRGLAGFSGELFF. The CDR3 nucleotides are TGTGCCACCAGCAGACGGGGACTAGCAGGATTTTCCGGGGAGCTGTTTTTT.

The rearrangement joins TRBV28 to TRBJ1-5, with D possibly being TRBD1 (6 bases). CDR1 is MDHEN and CDR2 is SYDVKM in the germline V gene. This CDR3 has 16 residues. Trimming took 4 bases from V and 2 from J, leaving 15 bases between them. The CDR3 loop reads CASSSRGIFGNQPQHF. In DNA, the CDR3 is TGTGCCAGCAGTTCGAGGGGGATATTTGGCAATCAGCCCCAGCATTTT.

This clonotype has more than one count but fewer than ten. This sequence joins TRBV7-9 and TRBJ1-2, with 11 bases lining up with TRBD1. CDR1 and CDR2 from the germline V gene are SEHNR and FQNEAQ (reference sequence). The ends lost 5 bases at V and 2 bases at J; junction bases unmatched: 4. The CDR3 spans 15 residues. The chain's CDR3 is CASSPWTGGNYGYTF. In DNA, the CDR3 is TGTGCCAGCAGCCCATGGACAGGGGGCAACTATGGCTACACCTTC.

The rearrangement links TRBV5-6 to TRBJ1-1; D gene uncertain. Trimming left V 0 bases short and J 3 bases short, with 9 bases between. Germline assignment: CDR1 SGHDT and CDR2 YYEEEE. The length of the CDR3 is 14 residues. The CDR3 nucleotides are TGTGCCAGCAGCTTGGCTCACAGATACACTGAAGCTTTCTTT. It codes for CASSLAHRYTEAFF.

The chain has TRBV7-2 and TRBJ1-1; D not certain. The CDR3 is made up of 14 amino acids. Trimming pared 3 bases from V and 6 bases from J, leaving 14 bases between. Germline-derived CDR1 and CDR2 are SGHTA and FQGNSA. The CDR3 DNA sequence: TGTGCCAGCAGCTTGTCGACTACCACGCCTGAAGCTTTCTTT. Its protein product is CASSLSTTTPEAFF.

V gene TRBV9 combines with J gene TRBJ2-6; D gene uncertain. The germline gives CDR1 SGDLS, CDR2 YYNGEE. CDR3 length: 14 amino acids. Trimming shortened V by 6 bases and J by 2 bases, and 9 bases separated the two germline ends. The CDR3: CASNGGAGANVLTF. CDR3 bases: TGTGCCAGCAATGGCGGAGCTGGGGCCAACGTCCTGACTTTC.

In nucleotides, the CDR3 is TGTGCCAGCAGCTTAACTATAGCGGGAGCCCTCAATGAGCAGTTCTTC. The encoded protein is CASSLTIAGALNEQFF. V is TRBV7-3 and J is TRBJ2-1, with 9 bases lining up with TRBD2. CDR1 and CDR2 (germline): SGHTA, FQGTGA. The CDR3 sequence is 16 residues long. V dropped 0 bases and J dropped 6; count of bases not matched to a gene: 6.

This clonotype was seen a handful of times. The rearrangement links TRBV29-1 to TRBJ2-7, with D unclear. This CDR3 region has 12 residues. Trimming removed 7 bases at V and 2 bases at J, with 12 bases between. CDR1 SQVTM and CDR2 ANQGSEA come from the germline V gene. The CDR3 protein is CSAATNTYEQYF. In nucleotides, the CDR3 is TGCAGCGCGGCGACAAACACCTACGAGCAGTACTTC.

This chain links TRBV12-3 or TRBV12-4 with TRBJ2-1; 7 bases are shared with TRBD2. Unmatched junction bases numbered 6, after V lost 0 bases and J lost 4 bases. This CDR3 is built from 16 residues. The CDR3 DNA sequence: TGTGCCAGCAGTTTAGCGTCTAGCGGAACATACAATGAGCAGTTCTTC. It translates to CASSLASSGTYNEQFF.

The rearrangement uses TRBV12-3 or TRBV12-4 and TRBJ2-7; D possibly corresponds to TRBD2 (5 bases). V lost 8 bases, J lost 4 bases, and 15 bases lay in between. CDR3 length equals 13 residues. The CDR3 region is CASGPSSKYEQYF. The CDR3 coding sequence is TGTGCCAGCGGCCCTAGCTCGAAATACGAGCAGTACTTC.

This clonotype was found a few times. V gene TRBV20-1 combines with J gene TRBJ2-1, with 9 bases lining up with TRBD2. Looked up from germline, CDR1 is DFQATT and CDR2 is SNEGSKA (reference sequence). This CDR3 is built from 14 residues. V was clipped by 4 bases and J by 10 bases; unmatched bases: 11. The DNA for the CDR3 is TGCAGTGCTACCCCCGGGACTAGCAAAGGGGAGCAGTTCTTC. Translation: CSATPGTSKGEQFF.

The J gene is TRBJ1-1, the V gene TRBV7-6; TRBD1 matches 8 bases. V trimming: 4 bases; J trimming: 2 bases; junction bases outside the gene matches: 6. CDR1 SGHVS and CDR2 FNYEAQ come from the germline V gene. This CDR3 has 15 amino acids. As DNA, the CDR3 is TGTGCCAGCAGCTCCCCAGGGGGCCAAAACACTGAAGCTTTCTTT. Its translation is CASSSPGGQNTEAFF.

Here the CDR3 reads CASSPTRGETQYF. The CDR3 DNA is TGTGCCAGCTCACCTACTAGAGGAGAGACCCAGTACTTC. This chain links TRBV18 with TRBJ2-5; the D gene is possibly TRBD2 (5 bases). V lost 3 bases, J lost 4 bases, and 9 bases lay in between. The germline V gene encodes CDR1 KGHSH and CDR2 LQKENI. This CDR3 is built from 13 residues.

The V and J genes are TRBV20-1 and TRBJ2-1; D perhaps matches TRBD2 (5 bases). V shed 6 bases and J shed 6 bases, with 15 bases lying between them. The CDR3 extends over 13 amino acids. From germline, CDR1 is DFQATT and CDR2 SNEGSKA (reference sequence). CDR3 sequence reads: CSAERATINEQFF. The DNA of the CDR3 is TGCAGTGCCGAGAGGGCCACAATCAATGAGCAGTTCTTC.